This T cell receptor beta chain derives from a study of T cell repertoires in cytomegalovirus infection. The overall study: Both CMV infection and a matching HLA type were indicated by public TCR beta signatures.

Study findings and constraints: CMV-specific TCR beta clonotypes restricted by HLA-C were the ones dominating the ex vivo response. Identification of carriers of CMV plus the relevant HLA was achieved through cumulative public TCR beta family frequency.

TCRdb called the reads again in MiXCR, with one record for every CDR3 protein. The data contain a few hundred thousand distinct CDR3 sequences, almost 40% of them singletons. About this clonotype itself: Its antigen is unidentified.

This sample comprised cultured PBMCs, obtained from culture after CMV antigen stimulation. This receptor was obtained from a human donor in good health (CMV status not recorded). Some clones in this sample may be carry-over from other donors' samples.

CDR3 region: CASSYVGQAETQYF. The CDR3 DNA follows: TGTGCCAGCAGTTACGTCGGGCAGGCGGAGACCCAGTACTTC. This chain joins TRBV6-2 or TRBV6-3 and TRBJ2-5; D is unclear. Germline assignment: CDR1 MNHEY and CDR2 SVGEGT. There are 14 residues in the CDR3. V was trimmed by 2 bases and J by 5 bases, leaving 12 bases between them.